This T cell receptor (beta chain) was identified during a study of blood T cells in healthy people across ages. Germline CDR1 and CDR2: SGHVS and FQNEAQ. V was trimmed by 3 bases and J by 0 bases, leaving 7 bases between them. This CDR3 is 14 amino acids long. Primed by a sample-barcoded 5' primer and a J-beta primer mix, a second PCR proceeded for roughly 6 to 12 cycles. Via MiXCR, TCRdb re-called the 5' RACE reads, giving one row per CDR3 protein. The sample holds more than 900,000 distinct CDR3 sequences, 25% to 30% seen once. Regarding the study as a whole: Among T cells, TCR beta diversity per million cells dropped roughly linearly as age rose.

This clonotype appeared many times. Antigen: not known. These data also formed part of another study, on T cells of mothers and their children.

Sequencing was carried out using blood. This sequence joins TRBV7-8 and TRBJ2-3, with D hard to call. This clonotype was obtained from a woman aged 40 to 50 in good health. This CDR3 is CASSFKSSTDTQYF. As DNA, the CDR3 is TGTGCCAGCAGCTTCAAGTCGAGCACAGATACGCAGTATTTT.